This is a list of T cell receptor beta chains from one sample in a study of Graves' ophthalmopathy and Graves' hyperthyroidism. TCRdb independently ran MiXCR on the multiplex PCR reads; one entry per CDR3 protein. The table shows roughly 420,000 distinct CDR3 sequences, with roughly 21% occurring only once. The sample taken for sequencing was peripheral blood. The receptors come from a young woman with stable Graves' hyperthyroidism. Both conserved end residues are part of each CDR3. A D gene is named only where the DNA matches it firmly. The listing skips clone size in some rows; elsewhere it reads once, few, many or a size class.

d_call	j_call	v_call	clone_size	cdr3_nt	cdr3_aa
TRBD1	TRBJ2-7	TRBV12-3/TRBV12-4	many	TGTGCCAGCAGTGGCACCGGGACAGGGGCGCGCGAGCAGTACTTC	CASSGTGTGAREQYF
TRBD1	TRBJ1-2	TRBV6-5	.	TGTGCCAGCAGTTACTCGCGTCAGGGGGCTGGCTACACCTTC	CASSYSRQGAGYTF
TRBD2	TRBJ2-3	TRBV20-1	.	TGCAGTGCTAGAGTTAGCGGGAGGGATACGCAGTATTTT	CSARVSGRDTQYF
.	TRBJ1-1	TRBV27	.	TGTGCCAGCAGTTTATCGAGGAGCACTGAAGCTCTCTTT	CASSLSRSTEALF
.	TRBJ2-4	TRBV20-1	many	TGCAGAGCCAACATGGACAAAAACATTAAGTACTTC	CRANMDKNIKYF
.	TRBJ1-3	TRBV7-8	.	TGTGCCAGCATCCTGGACGGTACCTCTGGAAACACCATATATTTT	CASILDGTSGNTIYF
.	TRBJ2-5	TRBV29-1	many	TGCAGCGTTCCAAATGGAGAGACCCAGTACTTC	CSVPNGETQYF
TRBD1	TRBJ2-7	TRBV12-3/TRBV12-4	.	TGTGCCAGCAGTTTACGCGGGACAGGGACAGATTACGAGCAGTACTTC	CASSLRGTGTDYEQYF
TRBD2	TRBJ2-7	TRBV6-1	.	TGTGCCAGCAGTGAACTGGTGCGGGAGAGGACGAACTTC	CASSELVRERTNF
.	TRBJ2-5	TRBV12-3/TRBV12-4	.	TGTGCCAGCAGTTTCCTGGGGGGCTACCAAGAGACCCAGTACTTC	CASSFLGGYQETQYF
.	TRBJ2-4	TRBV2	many	TGTGCCAGCAGTCGGGGCACCAAAAACATTCAGTACTTC	CASSRGTKNIQYF
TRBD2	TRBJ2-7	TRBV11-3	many	TGTGCCAGCAGCCTTCGGGGCGGGAGGGATTACGAGCAGTACTTC	CASSLRGGRDYEQYF
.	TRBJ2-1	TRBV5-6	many	TGTGCCAGCGGAAGGACAAGCTCCTACAATGAGCAGTTCTTC	CASGRTSSYNEQFF
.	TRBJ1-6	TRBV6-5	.	TGTGCCAGCAGTTCCCCGGGCGGAAATTCACCCCTCCACTTT	CASSSPGGNSPLHF
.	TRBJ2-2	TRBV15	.	TGTGCCACCAGCCCCCGCGGGGTATACACCGGGGAGCTGTTTTTT	CATSPRGVYTGELFF
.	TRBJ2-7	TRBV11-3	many	TGTGCCAGCAGCCTCAAGGTCGGCGGGGGCCCCACCTACGAGCAGTACTTC	CASSLKVGGGPTYEQYF
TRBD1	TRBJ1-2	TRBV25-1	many	TGTGCCAGCAGTGAACCAGGACAGGGGGCAGCTGGCTACACCTTC	CASSEPGQGAAGYTF
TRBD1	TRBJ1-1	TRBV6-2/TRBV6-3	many	TGTGCCAGCAACACCAGACAGGGGCCAGCCCCTGAGGCTTTCTTT	CASNTRQGPAPEAFF
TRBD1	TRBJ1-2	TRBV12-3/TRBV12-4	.	TGTGCCAGCAGGGCGCGCCGACAGGGTAACTATGGCTACACCTTC	CASRARRQGNYGYTF
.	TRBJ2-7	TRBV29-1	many	TGCAGCGTTAGGACAGAACTCTACGAGCAGTACTTC	CSVRTELYEQYF
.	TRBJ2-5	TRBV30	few	TGTGCCTGGAGTGTGAACAGGGAGACCCAGTACTTC	CAWSVNRETQYF
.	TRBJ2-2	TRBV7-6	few	TGTGCCAGCAGCTTAGGACTTCTAGGGAATCCGAACACCGGGGAGCTGTTTTTT	CASSLGLLGNPNTGELFF
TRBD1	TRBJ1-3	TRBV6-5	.	TGTGCCAGCAGTTACCAGGGGGCGCTTACCAGAAACACCATATATTTT	CASSYQGALTRNTIYF
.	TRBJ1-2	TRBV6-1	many	TGTGCCAGCAGCCCAGGACTGCCGTATGGCTACACCTTC	CASSPGLPYGYTF
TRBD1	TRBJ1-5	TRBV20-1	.	TGCAGTGCTGGACAGGGGACGTATAGAGGCAATCAGCCCCAGCATTTT	CSAGQGTYRGNQPQHF
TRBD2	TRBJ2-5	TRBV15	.	TGTGCCACCAGCAGGCCCGAGGGACTAGCGGGACAAGAGACCCAGTACTTC	CATSRPEGLAGQETQYF
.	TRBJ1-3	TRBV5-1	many	TGCGCCAGCAGCTTGGGCAGACGGACAGCCGGAAACACCATATATTTT	CASSLGRRTAGNTIYF
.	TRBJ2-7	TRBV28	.	TGTGCCAGCAGTTTTCTTCCGGCGCCCTCCTACGAGCAGTACTTC	CASSFLPAPSYEQYF
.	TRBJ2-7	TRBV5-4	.	TGTGCCAGCAGCTTGGGACATTCGAGCTCCTACGAGCAGTACTTC	CASSLGHSSSYEQYF
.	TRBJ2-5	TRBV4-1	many	TGCGCCAGCAGCCTCCGATGGGACTACCAAGAGACCCAGTACTTC	CASSLRWDYQETQYF
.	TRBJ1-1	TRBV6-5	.	TGTGCCAGCAGGTACCGGGACCTTGAAGCTTTCTTT	CASRYRDLEAFF
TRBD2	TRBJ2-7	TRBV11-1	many	TGTGCCAGCAGCCTAGGGGGTCTAGCGGGGGTAACCCGGCGCGAGCAGTACTTC	CASSLGGLAGVTRREQYF
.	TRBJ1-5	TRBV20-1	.	TGCAGTGCTGAGAAAGTCTCCCAGCCCCAGCATTTT	CSAEKVSQPQHF
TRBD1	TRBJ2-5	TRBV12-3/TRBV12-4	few	TGTGCCAGCAGTTATCGACAGGGCCTTCAAGAGACCCAGTACTTC	CASSYRQGLQETQYF
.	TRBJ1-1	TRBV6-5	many	TGTGCCAGCAGTTACAACGTTGAAGCTTTCTTT	CASSYNVEAFF
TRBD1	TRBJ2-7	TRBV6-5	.	TGTGCCAGCAATTCGGACAGGCTCCGGTACGAGCAGTACTTC	CASNSDRLRYEQYF
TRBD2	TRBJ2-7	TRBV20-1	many	TGCAGTGCTGGGCTACCGGGACTAGCGGCGCAGGAGCAGTACTTC	CSAGLPGLAAQEQYF
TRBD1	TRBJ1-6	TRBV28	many	TGTGCCAGCAGTCGGACAGGGGCCTATAATTCACCCCTCCACTTT	CASSRTGAYNSPLHF
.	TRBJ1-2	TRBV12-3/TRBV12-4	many	TGTGCCAGCGGGCTTTCCCGGGGGGGGCGAAATGGCTACACCTTC	CASGLSRGGRNGYTF
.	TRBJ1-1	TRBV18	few	TGTGCCAGCTCACCTACAGGACGCTTTTTGTTGAACACTGAAGCTTTCTTT	CASSPTGRFLLNTEAFF
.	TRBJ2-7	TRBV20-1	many	TGCAGTGCTAGTTCCAGTACCTACGAGCAGTACTTC	CSASSSTYEQYF
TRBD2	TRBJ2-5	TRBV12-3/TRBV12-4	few	TGTGCCAGCAGTTTAGCGCAGGGACTAGTTAAAGAGACCCAGTACTTC	CASSLAQGLVKETQYF
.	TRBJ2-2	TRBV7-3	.	TGTGCCAGCAGCCAGGAGTTCAACACCGGGGAGCTGTTTTTT	CASSQEFNTGELFF
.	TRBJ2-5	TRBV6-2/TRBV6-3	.	TGTGCCAGCAGTTACTCTACGACACGGAGCCAAGAGACCCAGTACTTC	CASSYSTTRSQETQYF
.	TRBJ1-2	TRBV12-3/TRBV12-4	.	TGTGCCAGCAGACCCTCCGCGGAAACTTATGGCTACACCTTC	CASRPSAETYGYTF
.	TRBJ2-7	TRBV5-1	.	TGCGCCAGCAGCTTGGACGGGGGTCCGGAGCAGTACTTC	CASSLDGGPEQYF
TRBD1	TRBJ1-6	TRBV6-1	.	TGTGCCAGCAGGCGGACAGGGGGGCAAGATAATTCACCCCTCCACTTT	CASRRTGGQDNSPLHF
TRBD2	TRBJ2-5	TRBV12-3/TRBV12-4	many	TGTGCCAGCAGTTTGGGGGGGATCGTGGAAGAGACCCAGTACTTC	CASSLGGIVEETQYF